These 3 T cell receptor beta chains came from one sample sequenced in a study of molecular identifiers for immune sequencing clone quantification. Using its own MiXCR run on the PCR reads, TCRdb lists one record per CDR3 protein. This sample carries roughly 320,000 distinct CDR3 sequences, roughly 24% of them seen once, and the ten largest clones take about 0.73%. Sample: naive CD8+ T cells from blood, with Jurkat cell RNA spiked in. As to subset: FACS-sorted CD8+CD4-CCR7+CD45RA+ naive T cells. The receptors here all came from a human donor in good health. Some libraries in this study had Jurkat cell RNA spiked in.

This clonotype was picked up a small number of times. J is TRBJ2-4 and V is TRBV7-9, with D unresolved. Germline V gene lookup returns CDR1 SEHNR and CDR2 FQNEAQ (reference sequence). Trimming took 1 base from V and 0 from J, leaving 7 bases between them. The CDR3 runs to 15 residues. The CDR3 loop is CASSLVSLAKNIQYF. Written as DNA, the CDR3 is TGTGCCAGCAGCTTAGTGTCACTAGCCAAAAACATTCAGTACTTC.

This clonotype was counted a few times. V is TRBV9 and J is TRBJ2-3; D not certain. Trimming removed 0 bases at V and 4 bases at J, with 12 bases between. Germline-derived CDR1 and CDR2 are SGDLS and YYNGEE. This CDR3 contains 15 residues. The CDR3 nucleotides read TGTGCCAGCAGCGTAGTTGGAACAGTCGCAGATACGCAGTATTTT. Translation: CASSVVGTVADTQYF. The complete variable domain, with remaining parts taken from reference TRBV9 and TRBJ2-3, reads DSGVTQTPKHLITATGQRVTLRCSPRSGDLSVYWYQQSLDQGLQFLIQYYNGEERAKGNILERFSAQQFPDLHSELNLSSLELGDSALYFCASSVVGTVADTQYFGPGTRLTVL.

This clonotype showed up many times. The chain recombines TRBV6-5 with TRBJ1-1, with 9 bases fitting TRBD1. The trim removed 0 bases at V and 5 bases at J, leaving 10 bases unmatched. Germline V gives CDR1 MNHEY, CDR2 SVGAGI. The CDR3 has 17 residues. The CDR3 coding sequence is TGTGCCAGCAGTTACTCGAAAAGGACAGGGGATTGGACTGAAGCTTTCTTT. Its translation: CASSYSKRTGDWTEAFF.